A selection of T cell receptor beta chains follows, all from one sample in a study of response to subunit inactivated influenza vaccine. TCRdb redid the calling of the RT-PCR reads with MiXCR, one entry per CDR3 protein. The repertoire holds 630,000 or so distinct CDR3 sequences, with approximately 14% as singletons. The sequencing here drew on PBMCs from blood, taken approximately 13 days after vaccination. The receptors come from a middle-aged man who received an inactivated influenza vaccine. The conserved cysteine and the conserved F or W are not part of the CDR3 here.

J gene	V gene	CDR3 protein
TRBJ2-5	TRBV7-2	ASSRNGQRQETQY
TRBJ2-3	TRBV6-5	ASSWDSKATDTQY
TRBJ2-1	TRBV27	ASSLLSGVDNEQF
TRBJ2-3	TRBV4-3	ASSQHSGVKDTQY
TRBJ2-7	TRBV6-5	ASSYSQGPYEQY
TRBJ2-5	TRBV20-1	SARDGGRHQETQY
TRBJ1-2	TRBV7-2	ASSRQGAQNYGYT
TRBJ2-5	TRBV12-3/TRBV12-4	ASSPQGLLKTQY
TRBJ2-7	TRBV4-2	ASSPDPGAYEQY
TRBJ2-7	TRBV6-5	ASRRGGHEQY
TRBJ2-1	TRBV18	ASSPFSGPEQF
TRBJ1-1	TRBV10-3	AISESAGLYPVEAF
TRBJ1-2	TRBV12-3/TRBV12-4	ASSFVLGGYGYT
TRBJ1-1	TRBV4-3	ASSHGQGNLNTEAF